This T cell receptor beta chain was sequenced during a study of cytomegalovirus exposure and HLA in healthy donors. Study-level findings and limits: In an earlier analysis, productive rearrangement rates for most beta V segments clustered near 87% or 30%. The study assumed roughly uniform donor sequencing depth for presence/absence analyses.

Amplification used 60 Vbeta primers and 13 Jbeta primers. Libraries were prepared by immunoSEQ multiplex PCR; TCRdb keeps only in-frame clonotypes and omits some of them. Found here are 200,000 or so clones, more than 75% of them singletons; the top ten hold roughly 6%. For this clone: The antigen is unknown.

Germline V gives CDR1 GTSNPN, CDR2 SVGIG (reference sequence). The CDR3 extends over 13 amino acids. The ends lost 3 bases at V and 7 bases at J; junction bases unmatched: 5. The receptor was isolated from a woman aged 45-65 years in good health and CMV-seropositive. The chain joins TRBV30 to TRBJ1-1; TRBD1 aligns across 10 bases. The sequencing sample was made of PBMCs. CDR3 sequence (DNA): TGTGCCTGGAGGGGGACAGGGGTTGGTGAAGCTTTCTTT. Translated: CAWRGTGVGEAFF.